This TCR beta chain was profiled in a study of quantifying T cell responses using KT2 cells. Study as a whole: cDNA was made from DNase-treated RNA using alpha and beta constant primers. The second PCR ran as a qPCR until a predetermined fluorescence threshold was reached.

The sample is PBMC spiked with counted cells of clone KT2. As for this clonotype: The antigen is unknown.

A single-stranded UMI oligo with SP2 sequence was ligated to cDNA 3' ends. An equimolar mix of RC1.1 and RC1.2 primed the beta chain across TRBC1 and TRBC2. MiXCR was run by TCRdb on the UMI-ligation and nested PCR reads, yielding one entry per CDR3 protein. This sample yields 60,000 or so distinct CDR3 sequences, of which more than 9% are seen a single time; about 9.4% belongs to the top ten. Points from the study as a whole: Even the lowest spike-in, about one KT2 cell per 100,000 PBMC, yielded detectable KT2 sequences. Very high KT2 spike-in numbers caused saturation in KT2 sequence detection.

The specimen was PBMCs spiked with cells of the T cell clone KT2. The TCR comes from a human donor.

For the CDR3, the DNA is TGTGCCAGCAGTAAACAGGGGAGAGGAACTGAAGCTTTCTTT. Protein product: CASSKQGRGTEAFF. V usage is TRBV3-1 and J usage is TRBJ1-1; 7 nucleotides match TRBD1. V lost 6 bases, J lost 5 bases, and 9 bases stayed unmatched. This CDR3 region has 14 residues. Germline V gives CDR1 LGHDT, CDR2 YNNKEL (reference sequence).